This T cell receptor (beta chain) was observed in a study of OX40 agonist ivuxolimab in advanced cancers. Study background: Dose-escalation patients were diagnosed with hepatocellular carcinoma, melanoma, renal cell cancer or head and neck cancer. Study results and limitations: With doses of 0.1 to 3.0 mg/kg, CD4+ and CD8+ blood T cells had undergone clonal expansion by week 6. Expanded clones were, on average, more numerous in CD8+ T cells than in CD4+.

Points on this clone: Its cognate antigen is unknown.

Here immunoSEQ multiplex PCR was the method, and the copy in TCRdb shows in-frame clones only, minus some. The sample consists of tens of thousands of clones, 82% of them appearing once. The germline V gene has CDR1 MNHEY and CDR2 SVGAGI. The CDR3 sequence is 15 residues long. V lost 5 bases and J lost 10, with 18 bases in between. The specimen comprised CD4+ or CD8+ T cells sorted from blood, sampled in a trial of the OX40 agonist ivuxolimab. This sequence joins TRBV6-5 and TRBJ1-6, with D perhaps matching TRBD1 (5 bases). This receptor was taken from an adult with an advanced solid tumor such as melanoma, head and neck, liver or kidney cancer. The DNA for the CDR3 is TGTGCCAGCAGTCCCCAGGCAGGGATGATATCACCCCTCCACTTT. Translation: CASSPQAGMISPLHF.